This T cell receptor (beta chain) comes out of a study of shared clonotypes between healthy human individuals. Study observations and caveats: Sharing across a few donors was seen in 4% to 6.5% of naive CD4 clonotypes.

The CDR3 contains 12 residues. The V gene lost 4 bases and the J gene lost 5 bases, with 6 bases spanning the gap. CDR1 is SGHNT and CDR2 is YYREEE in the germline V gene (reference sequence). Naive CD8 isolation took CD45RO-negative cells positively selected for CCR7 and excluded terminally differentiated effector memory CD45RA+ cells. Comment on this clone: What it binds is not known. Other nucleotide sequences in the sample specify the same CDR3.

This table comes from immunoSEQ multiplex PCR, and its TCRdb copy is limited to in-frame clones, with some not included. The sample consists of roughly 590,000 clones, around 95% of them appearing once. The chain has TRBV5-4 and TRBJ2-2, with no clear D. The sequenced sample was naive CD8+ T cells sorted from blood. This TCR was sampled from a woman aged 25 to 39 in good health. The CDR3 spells CASSGGTGELFF. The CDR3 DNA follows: TGTGCCAGCAGCGGTGGGACCGGGGAGCTGTTTTTT.